Listed here are 20 T cell receptor beta chains from one sample, sequenced in a study of human T cells and chemical hapten exposure. This sample's time point: pre-sensitization, week 0. Stated treatment: therapeutic diphenylcyclopropenone sensitization with weekly scalp DPC. One entry per CDR3 protein results from TCRdb running MiXCR on the RACE reads. Of approximately 320,000 distinct CDR3 sequences in the sample, about 5% are singletons; the top ten hold around 8%. Sequences were derived from whole blood, sampled in connection with sensitization to the hapten diphenylcyclopropenone (DPC). These receptors were taken from a young woman with alopecia areata. Some clones in this sample may be carry-over from other donors' samples.

This sequence joins TRBV7-9 and TRBJ2-2; unclear D gene. Germline V CDR1 and CDR2: SEHNR, FQNEAQ (reference sequence). The CDR3 has 17 residues. V was cut by 6 bases and J by 4 bases, with 21 bases left in between. CDR3 coding DNA: TGTGCCAGCAGGTCGAGTCAAGGGCCTAAGGTCACCGGGGAGCTGTTTTTT. Its protein is CASRSSQGPKVTGELFF.

This clonotype was found many times. The V call is TRBV6-2 or TRBV6-3, the J call TRBJ1-5; perhaps TRBD1 as D (5 bases). The germline gives CDR1 MNHEY, CDR2 SVGEGT. Trimming took 4 bases from V and 5 from J, leaving 9 bases between them. This CDR3 comprises 13 residues. CDR3 bases: TGTGCCAGCAGTTGGGGGATTGATCAGCCCCAGCATTTT. This codes for CASSWGIDQPQHF.

Many counts were recorded for this clonotype. V usage is TRBV2 and J usage is TRBJ2-7; TRBD1 aligns across 9 bases. CDR3 length equals 14 residues. Per germline, CDR1 SNHLY and CDR2 FYNNEI. V was clipped by 8 bases and J by 2 bases; unmatched bases: 7. CDR3 amino acids: CASLWDRDAYEQYF. CDR3 coding DNA: TGTGCCAGCCTATGGGACAGGGACGCCTACGAGCAGTACTTC. Complete variable domain (other parts from reference TRBV2 and TRBJ2-7): EPEVTQTPSHQVTQMGQEVILRCVPISNHLYFYWYRQILGQKVEFLVSFYNNEISEKSEIFDDQFSVERPDGSNFTLKIRSTKLEDSAMYFCASLWDRDAYEQYFGPGTRLTVT.

The rearrangement uses TRBV29-1 and TRBJ2-7; maybe TRBD1 (5 bases). Trimming removed 5 bases from V and 1 base from J, with 9 bases in between. This CDR3 is 12 amino acids long. Germline lookup yields CDR1 SQVTM and CDR2 ANQGSEA. The CDR3 nucleotides read TGCAGCGTTACCCAGGGATCCTACGAGCAGTACTTC. Translated, it gives CSVTQGSYEQYF.

In this sample, this clonotype turned up a few times. J is TRBJ2-3 and V is TRBV4-2, with 8 bases identical to TRBD1. V gave up 0 bases and J gave up 6 bases; unmatched junction bases: 8. Germline CDR1 reads LGHNA; CDR2 reads YNFKEQ. This CDR3 spans 16 amino acids. CDR3 in DNA: TGTGCCAGCAGCCAAGACAACGCGGCAGGGGGCGATACGCAGTATTTT. It specifies CASSQDNAAGGDTQYF.

Only a few counts were recorded for this clonotype. The gene calls are TRBV28 and TRBJ2-3; D gene unclear. This CDR3 region has 12 residues. The V gene's germline CDR1 is MDHEN and CDR2 SYDVKM. V was shortened by 7 bases and J by 3 bases, with 8 bases between the two germline ends. The CDR3 sequence is CASNSRTDTQYF. CDR3 DNA sequence: TGTGCCAGCAACAGCCGAACAGATACGCAGTATTTT.

This clonotype was counted at least ten times. The CDR3 loop is CASSPRRTGPLHF. CDR3 DNA: TGTGCCAGCAGTCCGCGACGGACAGGTCCCCTCCACTTT. The gene calls are TRBV6-1 and TRBJ1-6; TRBD1 agrees at 7 bases. CDR1 is MNHNS, CDR2 SASEGT, per germline. The CDR3 contains 13 residues. The V segment lost 5 bases and the J segment 13 bases; nucleotides outside the gene matches: 8.

This chain joins TRBV6-5 and TRBJ2-7; 11 bases agree with TRBD2. Germline-derived CDR1 and CDR2 are MNHEY and SVGAGI. The CDR3 extends over 17 amino acids. V shed 6 bases and J 4 bases; nucleotides not matched to a gene: 14. CDR3 in amino acids: CASSRSYSGTSGYEQYF. The CDR3 DNA follows: TGTGCCAGCAGCCGCAGCTATTCCGGGACTAGCGGATACGAGCAGTACTTC.

The V gene is TRBV13, the J gene TRBJ2-3; the D gene is possibly TRBD2 (5 bases). Germline values: CDR1 PRHDT, CDR2 FYEKMQ (reference sequence). This CDR3 contains 15 residues. Trimming took 1 base from V and 1 from J, leaving 9 bases between them. The CDR3 here is CASSLAQEGTDTQYF. The DNA of the CDR3 is TGTGCCAGCAGCTTAGCGCAGGAGGGCACAGATACGCAGTATTTT.

This clonotype was seen many times. This chain joins TRBV7-8 and TRBJ2-3; D gene unclear. V gave up 5 bases and J gave up 3 bases, with 15 bases separating them. Germline loops: CDR1 SGHVS, CDR2 FQNEAQ. The CDR3 loop spans 15 amino acids. CDR3: CASSPPTSLTDTQYF. The CDR3 region has the DNA TGTGCCAGCAGCCCCCCAACGAGCTTGACAGATACGCAGTATTTT.

In its sample, this clonotype was seen a few times. The chain carries TRBV20-1 and TRBJ1-6, with TRBD1 identical over 7 bases. The junction had 4 bases not matched to a gene; V was cut back by 7 bases and J by 7 bases. Per germline, CDR1 DFQATT and CDR2 SNEGSKA (reference sequence). The CDR3 sequence is 12 residues long. In nucleotides, the CDR3 is TGCAGTGGGACAGGCCCCAATTCACCCCTCCACTTT. Translating it yields CSGTGPNSPLHF.

This clonotype was recorded at least ten times. The chain links TRBV7-2 to TRBJ2-5, with D possibly being TRBD1 (6 bases). The CDR3 spans 13 residues. Trimming cost V 8 bases and J 5 bases, with 15 bases left between them. Germline V gene lookup returns CDR1 SGHTA and CDR2 FQGNSA. The CDR3 loop reads CASRLGAWETQYF. DNA for the CDR3: TGTGCCAGCCGGCTGGGGGCCTGGGAGACCCAGTACTTC.

This chain links TRBV6-4 with TRBJ2-5; TRBD2 matches 11 bases. Germline V gene data show CDR1 as MRHNA and CDR2 as SNTAGT. This CDR3 region has 16 residues. V trimming: 3 bases; J trimming: 3 bases; junction bases outside the gene matches: 6. DNA of the CDR3: TGTGCCAGCAGTGAAACTAGCGGGGGCGGGGAAGAGACCCAGTACTTC. This gives the protein CASSETSGGGEETQYF.

The chain couples TRBV3-1 to TRBJ2-1; tentative D call: TRBD2 (6 bases). In germline, CDR1 is LGHDT, CDR2 YNNKEL (reference sequence). Between the trimmed V and J ends, which lost 2 bases and 7 bases, there was a span of 15 bases. This CDR3 spans 15 amino acids. The CDR3 DNA follows: TGTGCCAGCAGCCAACTTCGGTGGGGGACTAATGAGCAGTTCTTC. Its translation: CASSQLRWGTNEQFF.

This clonotype was counted ten times or more. V gene TRBV29-1 combines with J gene TRBJ2-5, with TRBD1 matching over 8 bases. This CDR3 comprises 14 residues. The ends lost 5 bases at V and 5 bases at J; junction bases unmatched: 10. Germline-derived CDR1 and CDR2 are SQVTM and ANQGSEA. CDR3 loop: CSVTRTGSGETQYF. The CDR3 DNA reads as TGCAGCGTTACTCGGACAGGGAGTGGTGAGACCCAGTACTTC.

This clonotype was observed at least ten times. The chain recombines TRBV2 with TRBJ1-5, with D possibly TRBD1 on 5 matching bases. The V gene's germline CDR1 is SNHLY and CDR2 FYNNEI. The CDR3 consists of 17 residues. Trimming removed 7 bases from V and 5 bases from J, with 24 bases in between. CDR3 bases: TGTGCCAGCATGGAAGGGGCGCGCACGATTGGGGATCAGCCCCAGCATTTT. This codes for CASMEGARTIGDQPQHF.

There are many counts of this clonotype. The chain links TRBV14 to TRBJ1-1; D is unresolved. Germline lookup yields CDR1 SGHDN and CDR2 FVKESK. The CDR3 totals 14 residues. Trimming took off 4 bases at V and 1 base at J, with 10 bases between the two ends. DNA of the CDR3: TGTGCCAGCAGCCGAGTAGAGAGGAACACTGAAGCTTTCTTT. Translating it yields CASSRVERNTEAFF.

The table lists this clonotype with many counts. This CDR3 is CASSLVGPDTQYF. For the CDR3, the DNA is TGTGCCAGCAGCTTAGTAGGCCCAGATACGCAGTATTTT. The rearrangement links TRBV7-2 to TRBJ2-3, with D hard to call. The CDR3 covers 13 residues. V shed 1 base and J shed 4 bases, with 6 bases lying between them. Germline V gene sequence: CDR1 SGHTA, CDR2 FQGNSA.

The gene calls are TRBV6-5 and TRBJ1-5; 8 bases are a match to TRBD1. J lost 7 bases, V lost 5 bases, and 10 bases had no gene match. The germline V gene encodes CDR1 MNHEY and CDR2 SVGAGI. This CDR3 is built from 15 residues. The DNA of the CDR3 is TGTGCCAGCAGTCAGTTCGGACAGGGCGGCCAGCCCCAGCATTTT. The encoded protein is CASSQFGQGGQPQHF.

The table lists this clonotype with a few counts. V usage is TRBV20-1 and J usage is TRBJ2-7; 9 nucleotides align to TRBD1. CDR3 size: 14 residues. The V and J ends lost 0 bases and 7 bases, in that order; junction bases with no gene match: 7. The germline gives CDR1 DFQATT, CDR2 SNEGSKA (reference sequence). For the CDR3, the DNA is TGCAGTGCTAGAGAAGGACAGGGGTCGGGAGAGCAGTACTTC. Encoded protein: CSAREGQGSGEQYF.